This record concerns one TCR beta chain sequence. The data derive from a study of blood T cell repertoires in COVID-19. Background on the study: Material from acute and convalescent COVID-19 was sourced from the United States, Italy and Spain. T cells, B-cell-depleted T cells, or PBMCs provided the cDNA or gDNA that served as material.

Participant age was roughly 18 to 90 years, and participants resided in fewer than 25 US areas. Cohorts were assigned according to the clinical history that participants reported. The germline V gene encodes CDR1 WNHNN and CDR2 SYGVQD (reference sequence). J gave up 10 bases and V 4 bases, and 4 bases lay outside the gene matches. The CDR3 has 15 residues. Data came from immunoSEQ multiplex PCR; TCRdb stores just in-frame clones and leaves some out. The profile shows more than 200,000 clones, around nine tenths of them singletons. This chain joins TRBV10-1 and TRBJ2-1; 16 bases agree with TRBD2. The sequencing input was PBMCs or T cells enriched from blood (not recorded which). This receptor was obtained from a woman in her 50s who had recovered from COVID-19. The CDR3 bases are TGCGCCAGCAGTGTACGGGGACTAGCGGGGGGGGAGCAGTTCTTC. This gives the protein CASSVRGLAGGEQFF.